This T cell receptor beta chain was obtained from a study of OX40 agonist ivuxolimab in advanced cancers. For the wider study: Ivuxolimab was an agonistic, fully human IgG2 monoclonal antibody directed against OX40 (CD134), a costimulatory receptor. Of the roughly 51 dose-escalation patients, hepatocellular carcinoma was present in about 19, melanoma in some 15, renal cell carcinoma in 9 and head and neck cancer in 9. The paper reports the monotherapy dose-escalation portion (N of about 47 patients) of the phase I ivuxolimab trial. The dose-escalation cohort was roughly 87% male with a mean age of 60 years, ranging from roughly 23 to 80. Prior anti-PD-1, anti-PD-L1 or anti-CTLA-4 therapy was permitted, and checkpoint inhibitors had been received by roughly 42% of dose-escalation patients. The point of sequencing TCRbeta in the periphery was to test whether ivuxolimab changed TCR sequence diversity and drove clonal T-cell expansion. Intravenous ivuxolimab was administered to patients every 2 weeks at six dose levels: 0.01, 0.1, 0.3, 1.5, 3 and 10 mg/kg. Partial responses occurred in three dose-escalation patients, of whom one had hepatocellular carcinoma and two had cutaneous melanoma.

The trial excluded patients who had a history of autoimmune disease or who were on systemic immunosuppression. Peripheral blood for TCR sequencing was collected from all dose cohorts at baseline, on cycle 4 day 1, and on cycle 7 day 1. The samples were drawn from a first-in-human, open-label, multicenter phase I dose-escalation trial of ivuxolimab. Adults with locally advanced or metastatic head and neck squamous cell, hepatocellular, melanoma or renal cell carcinoma were enrolled in the trial. CD4+ and CD8+ T cells were sorted separately from peripheral blood before TCR sequencing. With regard to this clone: Its antigen is not yet known. No quality values exist for individual bases; no much larger clone is one base distant.

Study-wide findings and limitations: After ivuxolimab, CD8+ T cells had more expanded clones than CD4+ T cells on average. Clonal expansion of both CD4+ and CD8+ blood T cells was observed from baseline to week 6 at doses 0.1 to 3.0 mg/kg. Low levels of normalized T-cell clonal expansion were also shown by some nonresponding patients. Partial responders in the 0.1-3.0 mg/kg groups had among the lowest normalized peripheral clonal expansion, especially among CD8+ T cells. The antigen specificity of the clonally expanded peripheral T cells was not determined.

To sequence the TCRbeta CDR3 region, genomic DNA was isolated from the sorted cells. The immunoSEQ Assay was used for sequencing of TCRbeta CDR3 regions. TCRdb re-hosts the immuneACCESS table, in-frame sequences only. Its copies lack some clones; in the studies checked, an unresolved V gene accounts for under half of them, and the cause for the rest is not known. The sample contains 55,000 to 90,000 clones, approximately 85% of them found a single time. The ten most abundant clones make up about 0.41% of the sample. The sample here was CD4+ or CD8+ T cells sorted from blood, taken in a trial of the OX40 agonist ivuxolimab. The TCR comes from an adult with an advanced solid tumor such as melanoma, head and neck, liver or kidney cancer.

The CDR3 loop reads CASSFTDLSKNIQYF. The nucleotide sequence reads as follows: TGTGCCAGCAGCTTCACGGACCTCTCCAAAAACATTCAGTACTTC. The sequence is built from TRBV7-9 and TRBJ2-4; a confident D gene designation cannot be given. V is shortened by 3 bases, J by 2 bases, and the region joining them spans 11 bases. CDR1 and CDR2 are read off the germline V gene (reference sequence) as SEHNR and FQNEAQ. Its CDR3 holds 15 amino acids, cysteine through phenylalanine. The sequence is cut down to CDR3 DNA, 45 bases in frame from base 1.